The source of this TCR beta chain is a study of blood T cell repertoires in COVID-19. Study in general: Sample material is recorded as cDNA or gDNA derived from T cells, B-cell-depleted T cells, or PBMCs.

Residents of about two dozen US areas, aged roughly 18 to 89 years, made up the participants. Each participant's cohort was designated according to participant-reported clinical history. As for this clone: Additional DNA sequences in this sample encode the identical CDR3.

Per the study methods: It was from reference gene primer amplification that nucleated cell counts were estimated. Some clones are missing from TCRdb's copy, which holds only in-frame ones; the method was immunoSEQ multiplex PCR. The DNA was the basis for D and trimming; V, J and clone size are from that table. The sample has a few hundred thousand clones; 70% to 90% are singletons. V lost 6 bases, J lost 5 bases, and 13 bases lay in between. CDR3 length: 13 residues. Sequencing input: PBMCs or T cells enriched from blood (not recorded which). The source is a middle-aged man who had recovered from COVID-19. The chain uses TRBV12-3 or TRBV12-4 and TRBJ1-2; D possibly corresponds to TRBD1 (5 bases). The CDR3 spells CASSPRQTYGYTF. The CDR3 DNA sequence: TGTGCCAGCAGCCCCCGACAGACGTATGGCTACACCTTC.